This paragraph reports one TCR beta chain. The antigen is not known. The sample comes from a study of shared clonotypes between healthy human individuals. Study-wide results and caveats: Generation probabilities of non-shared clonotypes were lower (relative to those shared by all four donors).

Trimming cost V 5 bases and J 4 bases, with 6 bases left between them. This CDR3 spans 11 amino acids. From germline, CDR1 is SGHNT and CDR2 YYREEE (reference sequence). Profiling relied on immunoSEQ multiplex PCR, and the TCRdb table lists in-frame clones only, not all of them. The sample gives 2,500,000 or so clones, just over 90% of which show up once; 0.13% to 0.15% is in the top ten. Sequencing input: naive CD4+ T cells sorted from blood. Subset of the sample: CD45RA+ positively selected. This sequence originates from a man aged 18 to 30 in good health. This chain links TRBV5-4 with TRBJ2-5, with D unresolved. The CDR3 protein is CASRIGETQYF. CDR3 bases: TGTGCCAGCAGAATCGGAGAGACCCAGTACTTC.